The rows below give T cell receptor beta chains drawn from one sample of a study of cytomegalovirus exposure and HLA in healthy donors. Some clones are missing from TCRdb's copy, which holds only in-frame ones; the method was immunoSEQ multiplex PCR. Among about 240,000 clones, more than 75% were seen once, and the ten largest hold 0.95% to 1.5%. Sequenced material: PBMCs. These TCRs come from a woman aged 25 to 39 in good health and CMV-seropositive. Each CDR3 is given with its conserved first and last residue. Fields, in order: D gene, V gene, J gene, clone size, CDR3 DNA, CDR3 protein. D genes are given only for firm matches. Clone size is shown for a subset of rows, as once, few, many or a class of expanded clone.

d_call: -
v_call: TRBV7-8
j_call: TRBJ1-2
clone_size: -
cdr3_nt: TGTGCCAGCAGCTTAGAGGGCAGCTCCCCTAGCGCCTATGGCTACACCTTC
cdr3_aa: CASSLEGSSPSAYGYTF

d_call: TRBD1
v_call: TRBV13
j_call: TRBJ1-1
clone_size: -
cdr3_nt: TGTGCCAGCAGCTTCCCGACAGGGCCCAACACTGAAGCTTTCTTT
cdr3_aa: CASSFPTGPNTEAFF

d_call: -
v_call: TRBV27
j_call: TRBJ2-3
clone_size: -
cdr3_nt: TGTGCCAGCAGCGGGTCGGTAGATACGCAGTATTTT
cdr3_aa: CASSGSVDTQYF

d_call: -
v_call: TRBV29-1
j_call: TRBJ1-4
clone_size: once
cdr3_nt: TGCAGCGTTTGGGAGGTAGCAGCTAATGAAAAACTGTTTTTT
cdr3_aa: CSVWEVAANEKLFF

d_call: TRBD2
v_call: TRBV6-5
j_call: TRBJ2-7
clone_size: -
cdr3_nt: TGTGCCAGCAGTTCTACGGGGGAGGGCCCGTACGAGCAGTACTTC
cdr3_aa: CASSSTGEGPYEQYF

d_call: TRBD2
v_call: TRBV28
j_call: TRBJ2-1
clone_size: -
cdr3_nt: TGTGCCAGCAGTTTACAGCGGGAGGGCCCCTACAATGAGCAGTTCTTC
cdr3_aa: CASSLQREGPYNEQFF

d_call: -
v_call: TRBV21-1
j_call: TRBJ1-2
clone_size: -
cdr3_nt: TGTGCCAGCAGCAAAGCGCTCATGGGGGAGGGTAACTATGGCTACACCTTC
cdr3_aa: CASSKALMGEGNYGYTF

d_call: -
v_call: TRBV19
j_call: TRBJ1-5
clone_size: -
cdr3_nt: TGTGCCAGTAGTACACCCAGGGATGGGGGGAGCAATCAGCCCCAGCATTTT
cdr3_aa: CASSTPRDGGSNQPQHF

d_call: -
v_call: TRBV28
j_call: TRBJ2-3
clone_size: -
cdr3_nt: TGTGCCAGCAGTTTATATTCGGGTAGAAGCACAGATACGCAGTATTTT
cdr3_aa: CASSLYSGRSTDTQYF

d_call: -
v_call: TRBV6-5
j_call: TRBJ2-3
clone_size: -
cdr3_nt: TGTGCCAGCAGAAAACTACTTGGGGCCACAGATACGCAGTATTTT
cdr3_aa: CASRKLLGATDTQYF

d_call: TRBD1
v_call: TRBV9
j_call: TRBJ1-1
clone_size: -
cdr3_nt: TGTGCCAGCAGCCTTGGGACAGAAATGAACACTGAAGCTTTCTTT
cdr3_aa: CASSLGTEMNTEAFF

d_call: TRBD2
v_call: TRBV19
j_call: TRBJ2-5
clone_size: -
cdr3_nt: TGTGCCAGTAGCCCAAGATCTACTAGCGGCAAAGAGACCCAGTACTTC
cdr3_aa: CASSPRSTSGKETQYF

d_call: -
v_call: TRBV5-4
j_call: TRBJ2-7
clone_size: -
cdr3_nt: TGTGCCAGCAGCTTGGATCCCGCAGGGGTAGGAGAGCAGTACTTC
cdr3_aa: CASSLDPAGVGEQYF

d_call: TRBD2
v_call: TRBV5-6
j_call: TRBJ2-3
clone_size: -
cdr3_nt: TGTGCCAGCAGCTGGGGGGGGAGAACTAGCACAGATACGCAGTATTTT
cdr3_aa: CASSWGGRTSTDTQYF

d_call: TRBD2
v_call: TRBV7-3
j_call: TRBJ2-5
clone_size: -
cdr3_nt: TGTGCCAGCAGCTTAAGGGGGTCGGGGGGAGAGACCCAGTACTTC
cdr3_aa: CASSLRGSGGETQYF

d_call: TRBD1
v_call: TRBV2
j_call: TRBJ1-5
clone_size: -
cdr3_nt: TGTGCCAGCAGTAGACAGGGGAACCCCAATCAGCCCCAGCATTTT
cdr3_aa: CASSRQGNPNQPQHF

d_call: -
v_call: TRBV20-1
j_call: TRBJ1-2
clone_size: -
cdr3_nt: TGCAGTGGTACTTACCTTTATGGCTACACCTTC
cdr3_aa: CSGTYLYGYTF

d_call: -
v_call: TRBV30
j_call: TRBJ1-1
clone_size: -
cdr3_nt: TGTGCCTGGAGTTCGGCCTGGGGACAAGCGAACACTGAAGCTTTCTTT
cdr3_aa: CAWSSAWGQANTEAFF

d_call: TRBD1
v_call: TRBV19
j_call: TRBJ2-2
clone_size: -
cdr3_nt: TGTGCCAGTGACCTCCACCACGACAGGGGGAGAGCGAACACCGGGGAGCTGTTTTTT
cdr3_aa: CASDLHHDRGRANTGELFF

d_call: TRBD1
v_call: TRBV29-1
j_call: TRBJ1-4
clone_size: -
cdr3_nt: TGCAGCACCGGGGACAGGGACGAAAAACTGTTTTTT
cdr3_aa: CSTGDRDEKLFF

d_call: TRBD2
v_call: TRBV11-2
j_call: TRBJ2-1
clone_size: -
cdr3_nt: TGTGCCAGCAGCTCAATCAGGGGGGTGCGGGAGGGCAGGCTTGAGCAGTTCTTC
cdr3_aa: CASSSIRGVREGRLEQFF

d_call: -
v_call: TRBV4-1
j_call: TRBJ2-5
clone_size: -
cdr3_nt: TGCGCCAGTGGGACTGATGGGGAAGAGACCCAGTACTTC
cdr3_aa: CASGTDGEETQYF

d_call: TRBD1
v_call: TRBV28
j_call: TRBJ1-2
clone_size: once
cdr3_nt: TGTGCCAGCAGTCCGGGACAGGGGCTAGGCTACACCTTC
cdr3_aa: CASSPGQGLGYTF

d_call: TRBD1
v_call: TRBV30
j_call: TRBJ2-7
clone_size: -
cdr3_nt: TGTGCCTGGGGGGAACAGGGGAGACACGAGCAGTACTTC
cdr3_aa: CAWGEQGRHEQYF

d_call: -
v_call: TRBV19
j_call: TRBJ2-7
clone_size: -
cdr3_nt: TGTGCCAGTAGCGGGCGACTAGACTGGAGAGGGGAGCAGTACTTC
cdr3_aa: CASSGRLDWRGEQYF

d_call: TRBD1
v_call: TRBV5-1
j_call: TRBJ1-4
clone_size: -
cdr3_nt: TGCGCCAGCAGCGCCGGGACAGGGGTCCTTAATGAAAAACTGTTTTTT
cdr3_aa: CASSAGTGVLNEKLFF

d_call: TRBD1
v_call: TRBV10-3
j_call: TRBJ2-5
clone_size: -
cdr3_nt: TGTGCCATCAGTAAGGACAGGGGGATAGTGGAGACCCAGTACTTC
cdr3_aa: CAISKDRGIVETQYF

d_call: -
v_call: TRBV5-4
j_call: TRBJ2-3
clone_size: -
cdr3_nt: TGTGCCAGCAGCTTGGTGGCCAGGGTAACAGATACGCAGTATTTT
cdr3_aa: CASSLVARVTDTQYF

d_call: TRBD2
v_call: TRBV9
j_call: TRBJ2-3
clone_size: -
cdr3_nt: TGTGCCAGCAGCGGGGGGACTAGCGACTTCACAGATACGCAGTATTTT
cdr3_aa: CASSGGTSDFTDTQYF

d_call: -
v_call: TRBV13
j_call: TRBJ2-1
clone_size: -
cdr3_nt: TGTGCCAGCGGACTAATGGCTGAGCAGTTCTTC
cdr3_aa: CASGLMAEQFF

d_call: -
v_call: TRBV5-1
j_call: TRBJ2-7
clone_size: -
cdr3_nt: TGCGCCAGCAGCTTTATACTAGGCGACGAGCAGTACTTC
cdr3_aa: CASSFILGDEQYF

d_call: -
v_call: TRBV4-1
j_call: TRBJ2-3
clone_size: -
cdr3_nt: TGCGCCAGCAGCCAAAGTAGTTTTTTAGATACGCAGTATTTT
cdr3_aa: CASSQSSFLDTQYF

d_call: TRBD2
v_call: TRBV27
j_call: TRBJ2-1
clone_size: -
cdr3_nt: TGTGCCAGCAGTTTATTGGCTAGCGGGAGCAATGAGCAGTTCTTC
cdr3_aa: CASSLLASGSNEQFF